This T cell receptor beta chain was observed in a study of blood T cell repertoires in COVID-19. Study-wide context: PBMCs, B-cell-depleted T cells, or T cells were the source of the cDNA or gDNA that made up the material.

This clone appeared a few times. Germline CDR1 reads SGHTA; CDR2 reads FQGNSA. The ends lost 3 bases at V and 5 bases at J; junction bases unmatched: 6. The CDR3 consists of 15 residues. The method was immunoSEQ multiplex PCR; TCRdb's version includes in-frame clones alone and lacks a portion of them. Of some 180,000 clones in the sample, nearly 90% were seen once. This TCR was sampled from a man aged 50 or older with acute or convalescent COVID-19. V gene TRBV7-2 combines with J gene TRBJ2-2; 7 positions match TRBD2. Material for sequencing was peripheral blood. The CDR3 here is CASSFKVGGTGELFF. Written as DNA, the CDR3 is TGTGCCAGCAGCTTTAAGGTGGGAGGGACCGGGGAGCTGTTTTTT.